Listed here is a single T cell receptor beta chain. The antigen is unknown. This specimen belongs to a study of response to subunit inactivated influenza vaccine. Broader study findings: Few additional T cells are recruited per seasonal influenza vaccination, authors suggested.

The CDR3 runs to 17 residues. Trimming took 8 bases from V and 3 from J, leaving 22 bases between them. Looked up from germline, CDR1 is SEHNR and CDR2 is FQNEAQ (reference sequence). TCRdb reprocessed the RT-PCR reads via MiXCR and lists one record per CDR3 protein. In the table there are hundreds of thousands of distinct CDR3 sequences, approximately 10% of which are singletons. These data also featured in a second study, about T cells expressing NK-cell markers. That source reports: TCR beta cDNA was generated via 5'RACE template switching incorporating UMIs. Sorted CD3+CD56+NKG2C+, CD3+CD56+NKG2C- and CD3+CD56-NKG2C+ T-cell subsets were beta-chain profiled. Only alpha-beta TCR T cells were sorted in several experiments, using an anti-gamma-delta TCR antibody. The study did not resolve the HCMV specificity of expanded NKG2C+ T cell clones.

The sequences come from PBMCs from blood, collected on the day of vaccination. The chain carries TRBV7-9 and TRBJ2-2; the D is unclear. This TCR was recovered from a man aged 45 to 65 who received an inactivated influenza vaccine. The CDR3 DNA follows: TGTGCCAGCCCTCCCCCCCGACTTGACGCGGACACCGGGGAGCTGTTTTTT. Protein product: CASPPPRLDADTGELFF.